Listed below are T cell receptor beta chains from one sample, sequenced in a study of blood T cell repertoires in COVID-19. Libraries were prepared by immunoSEQ multiplex PCR; TCRdb keeps only in-frame clonotypes and omits some of them. The table has under 250,000 clones, more than 75% seen once. The sequenced material came from peripheral blood. These receptors were obtained from a human donor in a cohort sampled during active COVID-19. Both conserved end residues are part of each CDR3. The D gene is left open where the match is weak. Size is omitted from some rows. Given values are once, few, many or a class for expanded clones.

j_call | v_call | clone_size | d_call | cdr3_length | cdr3_nt | cdr3_aa
TRBJ1-6 | TRBV5-4 | NA | TRBD1 | 17 | TGTGCCAGCAGCCTCGGGACAGGGGCCAGGGGTTTGTCACCCCTCCACTTT | CASSLGTGARGLSPLHF
TRBJ1-4 | TRBV5-8 | NA | TRBD1 | 15 | TGTGCCAGCAGCTTCGGGACAGGTCATGTAGAAAAACTGTTTTTT | CASSFGTGHVEKLFF
TRBJ1-2 | TRBV24-1 | NA | NA | 12 | TGTGCCACCAGTGCTGTGAACTATGGCTACACCTTC | CATSAVNYGYTF
TRBJ1-5 | TRBV19 | NA | TRBD1 | 15 | TGTGCCAGTAGTATCGGGACAGGAGAAAATCAGCCCCAGCATTTT | CASSIGTGENQPQHF
TRBJ2-7 | TRBV10-3 | NA | TRBD1 | 14 | TGTGCCATCAGTGAAGGACAGGGGCGAGACGAGCAGTACTTC | CAISEGQGRDEQYF
TRBJ2-7 | TRBV28 | NA | NA | 12 | TGTGCCAGCAGTCCCACTGACTACGAGCAGTACTTC | CASSPTDYEQYF
TRBJ1-6 | TRBV3-1/TRBV3-2 | NA | NA | 14 | TGTGCCAGCAAGGAGGGTGTTTATAATTCACCCCTCCACTTT | CASKEGVYNSPLHF
TRBJ2-5 | TRBV5-4 | NA | TRBD2 | 15 | TGTGCCAGCAGGACTAGCGGGGGGGCCAGGGAGACCCAGTACTTC | CASRTSGGARETQYF
TRBJ1-5 | TRBV19 | NA | TRBD1 | 17 | TGTGCCAGTAGCTCTATCGAGGACAGGGGTTGGAATCAGCCCCAGCATTTT | CASSSIEDRGWNQPQHF
TRBJ1-3 | TRBV5-1 | NA | NA | 15 | TGCGCCAGCAGCTTGGGCCCGTCGGGGGGAAACACCATATATTTT | CASSLGPSGGNTIYF
TRBJ2-7 | TRBV6-5 | NA | TRBD1 | 14 | TGTGCCAGCAGTCTCCGGGACAGTTTTAACGAGCAGTACTTC | CASSLRDSFNEQYF
TRBJ1-5 | TRBV28 | NA | NA | 12 | TGTGCCAGCATGACAGCTAATCAGCCCCAGCATTTT | CASMTANQPQHF
TRBJ1-1 | TRBV3-1/TRBV3-2 | NA | NA | 15 | TGTGCCAGCAGCCCGACAGAAACTATGAACACTGAAGCTTTCTTT | CASSPTETMNTEAFF
TRBJ2-2 | TRBV7-8 | NA | NA | 15 | TGTGCCAGCAGCTTGGGCGGGGTGAACACCGGGGAGCTGTTTTTT | CASSLGGVNTGELFF
TRBJ2-5 | TRBV19 | NA | TRBD2 | 15 | TGTGCCAGTAGAGTAGCGGGAGAGAAAGGAGAGACCCAGTACTTC | CASRVAGEKGETQYF
TRBJ1-1 | TRBV7-2 | few | NA | 16 | TGTGCCAGCAGCTTAGTTAAGGGGCGTGGGAACACTGAAGCTTTCTTT | CASSLVKGRGNTEAFF
TRBJ2-1 | TRBV7-9 | NA | NA | 18 | TGTGCCAGCAGCTTAGCTCTGGGGGGATCGCGCTCCTACAATGAGCAGTTCTTC | CASSLALGGSRSYNEQFF
TRBJ1-4 | TRBV7-2 | once | NA | 15 | TGTGCCAGCAGCCCACAGGTCCAAACTAATGAAAAACTGTTTTTT | CASSPQVQTNEKLFF
TRBJ2-3 | TRBV12-3/TRBV12-4 | NA | NA | 13 | TGTGCCAGCAGTCTAGACTTACGGGATACGCAGTATTTT | CASSLDLRDTQYF
TRBJ2-7 | TRBV6-5 | NA | TRBD2 | 13 | TGTGCCAGCAGGCCGGGACTAGCCTACGAGCAGTACTTC | CASRPGLAYEQYF